One and the same sample provided the 23 T cell receptor beta chains below, sequenced in a study of blood T cell repertoires in COVID-19. Data came from immunoSEQ multiplex PCR; TCRdb stores just in-frame clones and leaves some out. The sample lists about 140,000 clones; approximately 88% were seen once. Sequenced: peripheral blood. The receptors were sampled from a man between 65 and 80 years old with acute or convalescent COVID-19.

CDR3: CASSLKVSGQGVTEAFF. The CDR3 DNA is TGTGCCAGCAGCTTAAAAGTGTCGGGACAGGGTGTGACTGAAGCTTTCTTT. The gene calls are TRBV7-8 and TRBJ1-1; 9 bases map to TRBD1. With 2 bases clipped from V and 5 bases from J, the junction kept 12 bases outside the gene matches. The germline V gene has CDR1 SGHVS and CDR2 FQNEAQ. This CDR3 region has 17 residues.

In this sample, this clone turned up once. The CDR3 loop reads CASSSPTSGSYEQYF. In DNA form, the CDR3 reads TGTGCCAGCAGTTCCCCGACTAGCGGATCCTACGAGCAGTACTTC. The V call is TRBV28, the J call TRBJ2-7; 9 positions match TRBD2. CDR1 is MDHEN and CDR2 is SYDVKM in the germline V gene. The CDR3 contains 15 residues. V trimming: 4 bases; J trimming: 1 base; junction bases outside the gene matches: 5.

This clone was picked up one time. V usage is TRBV6-1 and J usage is TRBJ1-6, with no clear D. The CDR3 length is 15 residues. Germline lookup yields CDR1 MNHNS and CDR2 SASEGT. V was trimmed by 3 bases and J by 9 bases, leaving 15 bases between them. DNA of the CDR3: TGTGCCAGCAGTGAGCCCCGGCTTGCGGGTTCACCCCTCCACTTT. This translates into CASSEPRLAGSPLHF.

This rearrangement joins TRBV5-1 to TRBJ2-7, with D possibly TRBD2 on 6 matching bases. The CDR3 runs 15 residues. In germline, CDR1 is SGHRS, CDR2 YFSETQ. The V end lost 5 bases, the J end lost 5 bases, and 20 bases lay between the germline ends. The CDR3 sequence is CASSILGLPLDEQYF. The CDR3 nucleotides read TGCGCCAGCAGTATCCTGGGACTGCCCCTAGACGAGCAGTACTTC.

This rearrangement joins TRBV6-5 to TRBJ1-1; 8 nucleotides agree with TRBD1. This CDR3 has 13 amino acids. Trimming removed 8 bases from V and 4 bases from J; junction bases left unmatched: 6. Per the germline V gene, CDR1 is MNHEY and CDR2 is SVGAGI. CDR3 in amino acids: CASQGQVGTEAFF. The CDR3, as DNA: TGTGCCAGCCAGGGACAGGTGGGCACTGAAGCTTTCTTT.

The chain has TRBV10-2 and TRBJ1-2; tentative D call: TRBD1 (5 bases). The CDR3 is 14 amino acids. V lost 0 bases and J 8 bases, leaving 13 bases between the germline ends. In germline, CDR1 is WSHSY, CDR2 SAAADI. The CDR3 loop reads CASSESWGGSGYTF. CDR3 nucleotides: TGCGCCAGCAGTGAGTCATGGGGCGGATCCGGCTACACCTTC.

The V and J genes are TRBV7-8 and TRBJ2-5; tentatively, D is TRBD1 (6 bases). Germline V gene data show CDR1 as SGHVS and CDR2 as FQNEAQ. Trimming took off 4 bases at V and 3 bases at J, with 15 bases between the two ends. The CDR3 sequence is 15 residues long. CDR3 sequence (DNA): TGTGCCAGCAGCTCAATCCGGGACACCAAAGAGACCCAGTACTTC. Its protein product is CASSSIRDTKETQYF.

Remarks on this clone: A read error may produce the germline difference seen at one junction end. The chain employs TRBV28 and TRBJ2-7; TRBD2 aligns across 8 bases. Germline V gene data show CDR1 as MDHEN and CDR2 as SYDVKM. The CDR3 sequence is 19 residues long. The DNA of the CDR3 is TGTGCCGGCAGTTCCTTGGGGGGGCTAGCGGGTCTTGGGATCTACGAGCAGTACTTC. As protein: CAGSSLGGLAGLGIYEQYF.

This clone was detected only a few times. The chain joins TRBV7-2 to TRBJ1-1; a possible D gene is TRBD1 (5 bases). Germline V gene lookup returns CDR1 SGHTA and CDR2 FQGNSA. Between the trimmed V and J ends, which lost 6 bases and 4 bases, there was a span of 12 bases. The CDR3 loop spans 13 amino acids. In DNA form, the CDR3 reads TGTGCCAGCAGGGCGGGGGGTGGCACTGAAGCTTTCTTT. The encoded protein is CASRAGGGTEAFF.

This chain connects TRBV2 to TRBJ2-3, with 16 positions matching TRBD2. The germline gives CDR1 SNHLY, CDR2 FYNNEI. V shed 7 bases, J shed 5 bases, and the junction held 9 bases outside the gene matches. CDR3 size: 17 residues. The CDR3, as DNA: TGTGCCAGCAAGGGACTAGCGGGAGGGCTTCGGGGAGATACGCAGTATTTT. This translates into CASKGLAGGLRGDTQYF.

This clone has at least ten counts. V usage is TRBV7-3 and J usage is TRBJ2-1, with 10 bases identical to TRBD2. The J segment lost 8 bases and the V segment lost 5 bases, leaving 15 bases of the junction unmatched. The germline V gene encodes CDR1 SGHTA and CDR2 FQGTGA. The CDR3 is 17 amino acids. CDR3 nucleotide sequence: TGTGCCAGCAGCCAATACCCGACTAGCGGGCCGCGCGATGAGCAGTTCTTC. Amino acid sequence: CASSQYPTSGPRDEQFF. Full variable domain (remainder filled in from reference TRBV7-3 and TRBJ2-1): GAGVSQTPSNKVTEKGKYVELRCDPISGHTALYWYRQSLGQGPEFLIYFQGTGAADDSGLPNDRFFAVRPEGSVSTLKIQRTERGDSAVYLCASSQYPTSGPRDEQFFGPGTRLTVL.

The chain combines TRBV5-5 with TRBJ2-3; TRBD1 matches at 8 bases. The V gene's germline CDR1 is SGHKS and CDR2 YYEKEE (reference sequence). The trim removed 1 base at V and 9 bases at J, leaving 4 bases unmatched. The CDR3 sequence is 13 residues long. CDR3 in DNA: TGTGCCAGCAGCTTGTTACAGGGGGAGACGCAGTATTTT. This codes for CASSLLQGETQYF.

This clone was observed once. The chain's CDR3 is CASSYSPLFTEAFF. CDR3 in DNA: TGTGCCAGCAGTTACTCTCCCTTGTTCACTGAAGCTTTCTTT. The chain recombines TRBV6-5 with TRBJ1-1; D remains unclear. The CDR3 is 14 amino acids. Germline V gives CDR1 MNHEY, CDR2 SVGAGI. Trimming took off 0 bases at V and 4 bases at J, with 9 bases between the two ends.

The CDR3 sequence: CASQFPSQELFF. CDR3 DNA: TGTGCCAGCCAGTTCCCTTCCCAGGAGCTGTTTTTT. The rearrangement links TRBV12-3 or TRBV12-4 to TRBJ2-2; no reliable D call. This CDR3 has 12 amino acids. The V end was cut by 8 bases, the J end by 10 bases, with 14 bases between.

This chain joins TRBV19 and TRBJ2-3; 12 bases match TRBD2. V lost 0 bases to trimming and J lost 4 bases; unmatched junction nucleotides: 5. Per the germline V gene, CDR1 is LNHDA and CDR2 is SQIVND (reference sequence). This CDR3 region has 17 residues. In DNA, the CDR3 is TGTGCCAGTAGTATAGATCTAGCGGGAGGGCCCTCAGATACGCAGTATTTT. This encodes CASSIDLAGGPSDTQYF.

V is TRBV4-2 and J is TRBJ1-6; a weak D match, TRBD1 (6 bases). Trimming took 0 bases from V and 2 from J, leaving 14 bases between them. The CDR3 loop spans 18 amino acids. CDR1 and CDR2 from the germline V gene are LGHNA and YNFKEQ. The CDR3 DNA reads as TGTGCCAGCAGCCAAGATCCCAGGGGACCGACCTATAATTCACCCCTCCACTTT. It specifies CASSQDPRGPTYNSPLHF.

The chain joins TRBV11-2 to TRBJ1-3; the D gene is possibly TRBD1 (6 bases). Germline lookup yields CDR1 SGHAT and CDR2 FQNNGV. This CDR3 comprises 17 residues. V was clipped by 3 bases and J by 4 bases, with 19 bases between them. This CDR3 is CASSLRKEGGTGNTIYF. For the CDR3, the DNA is TGTGCCAGCAGCTTGCGTAAAGAGGGAGGGACAGGAAACACCATATATTTT.

This chain links TRBV12-3 or TRBV12-4 with TRBJ2-5; D is possibly TRBD2 (5 bases). The V and J ends lost 7 bases and 1 base respectively, with 10 bases between them. The CDR3 has 13 residues. CDR3 amino acids: CASTLASQETQYF. In nucleotides, the CDR3 is TGTGCCAGCACCTTAGCGAGCCAAGAGACCCAGTACTTC.

This chain links TRBV2 with TRBJ2-3; D is possibly TRBD2 (6 bases). Per the germline V gene, CDR1 is SNHLY and CDR2 is FYNNEI. Trimming shortened V by 8 bases and J by 2 bases, and 17 bases separated the two germline ends. The CDR3 runs 15 residues. CDR3 sequence reads: CASVPPGLPTDTQYF. CDR3 nucleotides: TGTGCCAGCGTGCCCCCGGGACTCCCCACAGATACGCAGTATTTT.

Comments on this clone: This specimen includes other DNA sequences encoding the same CDR3. The chain couples TRBV5-1 to TRBJ2-5; TRBD2 is a possible D gene (5 bases). CDR1 SGHRS and CDR2 YFSETQ come from the germline V gene. V lost 0 bases, J lost 2 bases, and 8 bases lay in between. The CDR3 has 14 residues. CDR3 bases: TGCGCCAGCAGCTTGGTGGGCGGGCAAGAGACCCAGTACTTC. Protein sequence: CASSLVGGQETQYF. Using reference TRBV5-1 and TRBJ2-5 for the parts outside the CDR3, the full variable domain is KAGVTQTPRYLIKTRGQQVTLSCSPISGHRSVSWYQQTPGQGLQFLFEYFSETQRNKGNFPGRFSGRQFSNSRSEMNVSTLELGDSALYLCASSLVGGQETQYFGPGTRLLVL.

The chain links TRBV5-5 to TRBJ2-7; 11 bases match TRBD1. J gave up 3 bases and V 4 bases, and 6 bases lay outside the gene matches. CDR1 is SGHKS, CDR2 YYEKEE, per germline (reference sequence). This CDR3 has 15 amino acids. The CDR3 is CASSLGQGAVYEQYF. CDR3 sequence (DNA): TGTGCCAGCAGCCTCGGACAGGGGGCCGTCTACGAGCAGTACTTC.

This chain uses TRBV2 with TRBJ1-4, with TRBD1 matching 7 bases. Germline CDR1 is SNHLY and CDR2 is FYNNEI. V lost 7 bases to trimming and J lost 4 bases; unmatched junction nucleotides: 9. The CDR3 loop spans 15 amino acids. CDR3 in amino acids: CASTDQGVGNEKLFF. CDR3 nucleotides: TGTGCCAGCACGGACCAGGGGGTCGGTAATGAAAAACTGTTTTTT.

This clone has only a few counts. The chain is built from TRBV25-1 and TRBJ2-1; 7 bases are shared with TRBD2. CDR3 length equals 16 residues. Looked up from germline, CDR1 is MGHDK and CDR2 is SYGVNS. Losses at the gene ends were 2 bases for V and 6 bases for J; bases not matched to a gene: 10. Here the CDR3 reads CASSEQPGLSGNEQFF. The CDR3 nucleotides are TGTGCCAGCAGTGAACAACCGGGACTAAGCGGCAATGAGCAGTTCTTC.